The clone carrying this T cell receptor (beta chain) was detected once. The sample is drawn from a study of OX40 agonist ivuxolimab in advanced cancers. Trimming stripped 6 bases from V and 5 bases from J, with 7 bases between. CDR1 is MNHNS and CDR2 is SASEGT in the germline V gene. The CDR3 is 11 residues long. Profiled with immunoSEQ multiplex PCR; TCRdb holds only in-frame clones, not every one. The sample has 50,000 to 75,000 clones, 70% to 90% seen once; the top ten hold 0.7% to 0.95%. The genes are TRBV6-1 and TRBJ1-1; D is unresolved. The clonotype was recovered from an adult with an advanced solid tumor such as melanoma, head and neck, liver or kidney cancer. The source material was CD4+ or CD8+ T cells sorted from blood, sampled in a trial of the OX40 agonist ivuxolimab. CDR3: CASRVGTEAFF. CDR3 sequence (DNA): TGTGCCAGCAGAGTGGGGACTGAAGCTTTCTTT.